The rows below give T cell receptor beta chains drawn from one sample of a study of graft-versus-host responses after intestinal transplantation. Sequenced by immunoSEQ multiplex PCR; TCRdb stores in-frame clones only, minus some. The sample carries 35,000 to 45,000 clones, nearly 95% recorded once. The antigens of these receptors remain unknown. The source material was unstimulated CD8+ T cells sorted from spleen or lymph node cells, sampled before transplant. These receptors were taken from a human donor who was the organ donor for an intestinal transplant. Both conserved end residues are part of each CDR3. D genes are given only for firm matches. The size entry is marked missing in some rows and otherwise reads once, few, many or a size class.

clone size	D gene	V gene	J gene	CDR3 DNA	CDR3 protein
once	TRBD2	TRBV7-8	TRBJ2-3	TGTGCCAGCAGCTACCGCGGGGGGGGAATGACAGATACGCAGTATTTT	CASSYRGGGMTDTQYF
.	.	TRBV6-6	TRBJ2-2	TGTGCCAGCAGGGACAGTTCATCGAACACCGGGGAGCTGTTTTTT	CASRDSSSNTGELFF
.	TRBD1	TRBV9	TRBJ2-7	TGTGCCAGCAGCGTAGACGAGACAGGGGGCTACGAGCAGTACTTC	CASSVDETGGYEQYF
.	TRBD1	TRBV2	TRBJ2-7	TGTGCCAGCAGCCAAACCGGACAGGGGGAGGGCGGGTACGAGCAGTACTTC	CASSQTGQGEGGYEQYF
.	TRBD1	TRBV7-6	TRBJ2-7	TGTGCCAGCAGCTACCGGGACAGGGTCCACGAGCAGTACTTC	CASSYRDRVHEQYF
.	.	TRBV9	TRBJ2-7	TGTGCCAGCAGCGTAGCTTTTGACAGTTTCGAGCAGTACTTC	CASSVAFDSFEQYF
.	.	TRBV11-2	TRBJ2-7	TGTGCCAGCAGCTTAGGGGTTCTTTACGAGCAGTACTTC	CASSLGVLYEQYF
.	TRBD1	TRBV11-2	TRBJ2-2	TGTGCCAGCAGCGCCGACAGGGGATACACCGGGGAGCTGTTTTTT	CASSADRGYTGELFF
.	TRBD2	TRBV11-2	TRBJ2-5	TGTGCCAGCAGCTCCCCGGGACTAGCGTTGGAAGAGACCCAGTACTTC	CASSSPGLALEETQYF
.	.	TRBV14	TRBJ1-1	TGTGCCAGCAGCCCGGCGTTAGACACTGAAGCTTTCTTT	CASSPALDTEAFF
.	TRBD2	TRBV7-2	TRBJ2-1	TGTGCCAGCAGCTTAGCGGGACTAGCCCCCAATGAGCAGTTCTTC	CASSLAGLAPNEQFF
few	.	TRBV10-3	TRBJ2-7	TGTGCCATTGCCCTGGAGGACACAACCTACGAGCAGTACTTC	CAIALEDTTYEQYF
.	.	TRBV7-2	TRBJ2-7	TGTGCCAGCAGCTTAGAAGGATGGAGCTCCTACGAGCAGTACTTC	CASSLEGWSSYEQYF
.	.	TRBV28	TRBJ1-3	TGTGCCAGCAGCGGGAACCCTTTCACCATATATTTT	CASSGNPFTIYF
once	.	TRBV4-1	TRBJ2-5	TGCGCCAGCAGCCAAGTAGGCGGAGAGACCCAGTACTTC	CASSQVGGETQYF
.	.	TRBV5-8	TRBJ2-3	TGTGCCAGCAGCCCCCTGGGGGATACGCAGTATTTT	CASSPLGDTQYF
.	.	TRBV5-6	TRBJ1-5	TGTGCCAGCAGCCCAAGCCAGGCCCCGGTGACCCAGCATTTT	CASSPSQAPVTQHF
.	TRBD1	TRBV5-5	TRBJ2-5	TGTGCCACCGAGGGACAGGACTCTTCAGGGGACCAGTACTTC	CATEGQDSSGDQYF
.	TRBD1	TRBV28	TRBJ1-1	TGTGCCAGCAGTTTGACAGGGGTCATGAACACTGAAGCTTTCTTT	CASSLTGVMNTEAFF
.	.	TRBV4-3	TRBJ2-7	TGCGCCAGCAGCCAAGATCGTAACAGGTGGTACGAGCAGTACTTC	CASSQDRNRWYEQYF
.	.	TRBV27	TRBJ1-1	TGTGCCAGCATACCCGTGGGGGGTATGACTGAAGCTTTCTTT	CASIPVGGMTEAFF
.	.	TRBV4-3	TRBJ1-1	TGCGCCAGCAGCCAAGACTACCTAGACACTGAAGCTTTCTTT	CASSQDYLDTEAFF
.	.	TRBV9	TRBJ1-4	TGTGCCAGCGGCGTAAGGGCAACTAATGAAAAACTGTTTTTT	CASGVRATNEKLFF
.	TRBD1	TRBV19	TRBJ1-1	TGTGCCAGTAGTGCACAGGGGGCGATCACTGAAGCTTTCTTT	CASSAQGAITEAFF
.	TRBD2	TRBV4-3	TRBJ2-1	TGCGCCAGCAGCCGGGCTAGCGGGGTAAGCTCCTACAATGAGCAGTTCTTC	CASSRASGVSSYNEQFF
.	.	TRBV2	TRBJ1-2	TGTGCCAGCAGCGGGGGACAAGCGGATCATGGCTACACCTTC	CASSGGQADHGYTF
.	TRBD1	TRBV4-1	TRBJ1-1	TGCGCCAGCAGCCAAGAGACCACATCCCTACCGGGACAGGGGGGGTCGAACACTGAAGCTTTCTTT	CASSQETTSLPGQGGSNTEAFF
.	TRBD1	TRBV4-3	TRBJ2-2	TGCGCCAGCAGCCGGCCCCGGGACAGGGTTTCGACCGGGGAGCTGTTTTTT	CASSRPRDRVSTGELFF
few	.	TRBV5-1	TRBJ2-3	TGCGCCAGCGCCTTTATCGGGGCAGATACGCAGTATTTT	CASAFIGADTQYF
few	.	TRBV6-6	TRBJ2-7	TGTGCCAGCAGTTGGTCCTACGAGCAGTACTTC	CASSWSYEQYF
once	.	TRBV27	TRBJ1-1	TGTGCCAGCAGTCCCCAAGAACTGTCCACTGAAGCTTTCTTT	CASSPQELSTEAFF
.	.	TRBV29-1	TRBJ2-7	TGCAGCGTAGAAGATTCCTACGAGCAGTACTTC	CSVEDSYEQYF
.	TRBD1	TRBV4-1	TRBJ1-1	TGCGCCAGCAGCCCCCAGACAGGGTTGAACACTGAAGCTTTCTTT	CASSPQTGLNTEAFF
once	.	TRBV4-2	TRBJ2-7	TGTGCCAGCAGCCAAGATGCTTTGACCTACGAGCAGTACTTC	CASSQDALTYEQYF
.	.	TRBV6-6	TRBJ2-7	TGTGCCAGCAGACCCAACACAAACTACGAGCAGTACTTC	CASRPNTNYEQYF
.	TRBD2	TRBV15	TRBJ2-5	TGTGCCACCAGCTCCACGGGTGACGGGACTATAAAGGGTGGGACCCAGTACTTC	CATSSTGDGTIKGGTQYF
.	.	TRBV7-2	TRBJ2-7	TGTGCCAGCAGCTTAGGGACCGGGACTGGATACGAGCAGTACTTC	CASSLGTGTGYEQYF
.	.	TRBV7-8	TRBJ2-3	TGTGCCAGCAGCTTAGGCCGGGGGCGAACGGGGACAGATACGCAGTATTTT	CASSLGRGRTGTDTQYF
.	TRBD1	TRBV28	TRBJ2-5	TGTGCCAGCAGTTTAAGGGGGACAGGGCAAGAGACCCAGTACTTC	CASSLRGTGQETQYF
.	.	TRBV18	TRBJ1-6	TGTGCCAGCTCACGGTCAAGCCTGAGCTCCTATAATTCACCCCTCCACTTT	CASSRSSLSSYNSPLHF
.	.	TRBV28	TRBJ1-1	TGTGCCAGCAGTTCCCCCCGGGACACTTTAAAGAACACTGAAGCTTTCTTT	CASSSPRDTLKNTEAFF
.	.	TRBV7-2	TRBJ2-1	TGTGCCAGCAGGGCCGACAGCAGCTCCTACAATGAGCAGTTCTTC	CASRADSSSYNEQFF
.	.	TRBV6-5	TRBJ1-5	TGTGCCAGCACTAAAAGGGTCGCAGATCAGCCCCAGCATTTT	CASTKRVADQPQHF
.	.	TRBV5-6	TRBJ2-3	TGTGCCAGCAGACCTCCGGCAAGAGATACGCAGTATTTT	CASRPPARDTQYF
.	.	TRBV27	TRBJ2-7	TGTGCCAGCAGTTTAGGCGTGGGTTACGAGCAGTACTTC	CASSLGVGYEQYF
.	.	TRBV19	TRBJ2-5	TGTGCCAGTAGTTTTAATCAAGAGACCCAGTACTTC	CASSFNQETQYF
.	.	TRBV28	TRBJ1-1	TGTGCCAGCAGCGACAGGATAAACACTGAAGCTTTCTTT	CASSDRINTEAFF
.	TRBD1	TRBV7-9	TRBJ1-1	TGTGCCAGCAGCGTAGGGACAGCTGAAGCTTTCTTT	CASSVGTAEAFF
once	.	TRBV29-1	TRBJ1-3	TGCAGCGTTGATAGTGATGCTGGATCCATATATTTT	CSVDSDAGSIYF